Presented here are 13 T cell receptor beta chains from one specimen sequenced in a study of blood T cell repertoires in COVID-19. Libraries were prepared by immunoSEQ multiplex PCR; TCRdb keeps only in-frame clonotypes and omits some of them. The table lists roughly 310,000 clones, roughly nine tenths of them singletons. Sequenced input: PBMCs or T cells enriched from blood (not recorded which). Receptors originate from a man aged 55 to 69 who had recovered from COVID-19.

The chain uses TRBV28 and TRBJ2-2; TRBD1 matches at 10 bases. Trimming removed 3 bases from V and 6 bases from J; junction bases left unmatched: 7. This CDR3 has 16 residues. Looked up from germline, CDR1 is MDHEN and CDR2 is SYDVKM. Written as DNA, the CDR3 is TGTGCCAGCAGTTTTCCGACAGGGGGCGCATCCGGGGAGCTGTTTTTT. It specifies CASSFPTGGASGELFF. Based on the CDR3 plus reference TRBV28 and TRBJ2-2, the full variable domain is DVKVTQSSRYLVKRTGEKVFLECVQDMDHENMFWYRQDPGLGLRLIYFSYDVKMKEKGDIPEGYSVSREKKERFSLILESASTNQTSMYLCASSFPTGGASGELFFGEGSRLTVL.

V gene TRBV5-6 combines with J gene TRBJ1-4, with D possibly being TRBD1 (5 bases). Deletions cut 4 bases from V and 6 bases from J, with 13 bases between. Germline-derived CDR1 and CDR2 are SGHDT and YYEEEE. The CDR3 has 14 amino acids. The CDR3: CASSISGKDEKLFF. The CDR3 DNA reads TGTGCCAGCAGCATTTCAGGGAAGGATGAAAAACTGTTTTTT.

V usage is TRBV27 and J usage is TRBJ1-1; D is ambiguous. V lost 7 bases and J 2 bases, leaving 17 bases between the germline ends. Germline V CDR1 and CDR2: MNHEY, SMNVEV (reference sequence). The CDR3 has 15 residues. The CDR3 DNA follows: TGTGCCAGCAAAGACCCCTCGGGGAGCAACACTGAAGCTTTCTTT. This codes for CASKDPSGSNTEAFF.

V usage is TRBV4-1 and J usage is TRBJ1-5, with 9 bases aligning to TRBD1. CDR3 size: 17 residues. Per the germline V gene, CDR1 is MGHRA and CDR2 is YSYEKL. Germline trimming cut 1 base from V and 5 bases from J; bases unmatched to any gene: 9. DNA of the CDR3: TGCGCCAGCAGCCAAGTCTATCCACAGGGGGCCTATCAGCCCCAGCATTTT. Its protein product is CASSQVYPQGAYQPQHF.

The V call is TRBV9, the J call TRBJ1-3; TRBD1 agrees at 7 bases. Trimming took 0 bases from V and 8 from J; bases not matched to a gene: 8. This CDR3 has 15 residues. CDR1 is SGDLS and CDR2 is YYNGEE in the germline V gene. The CDR3 reads CASSVGQGGIDTIYF. The DNA of the CDR3 is TGTGCCAGCAGCGTAGGACAGGGCGGGATTGACACCATATATTTT.

The V call is TRBV9, the J call TRBJ2-7; 7 positions agree with TRBD1. Per the germline V gene, CDR1 is SGDLS and CDR2 is YYNGEE. The CDR3 spans 14 residues. Trimming cost V 1 base and J 4 bases; bases outside gene matches: 5. CDR3 bases: TGTGCCAGCAGCGTAACGTCACAGGGGTACGAGCAGTACTTC. It specifies CASSVTSQGYEQYF.

V is TRBV19 and J is TRBJ1-6; D might be TRBD1 (6 bases). The CDR3 has 16 residues. Germline V gene sequence: CDR1 LNHDA, CDR2 SQIVND (reference sequence). V lost 7 bases, J lost 5 bases, and 18 bases lay in between. CDR3 residues: CASKKGLDRNNSPLHF. In nucleotides, the CDR3 is TGTGCCAGTAAAAAGGGGTTAGACAGGAATAATTCACCCCTCCACTTT. The full variable domain, with the rest looked up from reference TRBV19 and TRBJ1-6, is DGGITQSPKYLFRKEGQNVTLSCEQNLNHDAMYWYRQDPGQGLRLIYYSQIVNDFQKGDIAEGYSVSREKKESFPLTVTSAQKNPTAFYLCASKKGLDRNNSPLHFGNGTRLTVT.

The chain has TRBV7-3 and TRBJ2-2; 9 bases fit TRBD1. The CDR3 extends over 16 amino acids. The V gene's germline CDR1 is SGHTA and CDR2 FQGTGA. V dropped 3 bases and J dropped 5; count of bases not matched to a gene: 7. CDR3 DNA: TGTGCCAGCAGCTTGTCCGGGACAGGGAGGACCGGGGAGCTGTTTTTT. It specifies CASSLSGTGRTGELFF.

The count of this clone is one. This sequence joins TRBV19 and TRBJ1-1; the D is unclear. This CDR3 contains 15 residues. Trimming left V 3 bases short and J 2 bases short, with 13 bases between. Germline loops: CDR1 LNHDA, CDR2 SQIVND (reference sequence). CDR3 bases: TGTGCCAGTAGTATCTGGGCAGGATCTAACACTGAAGCTTTCTTT. It translates to CASSIWAGSNTEAFF.

Turning to this clone: The sample contains more than one DNA sequence encoding this CDR3. V is TRBV11-3 and J is TRBJ2-7; no reliable D call. Deletions cut 1 base from V and 6 bases from J, with 4 bases between. Germline loops: CDR1 SGHNT, CDR2 YENEEA. CDR3 length: 11 amino acids. This CDR3 reads CASSLGVEQYF. In DNA, the CDR3 is TGTGCCAGCAGCTTAGGCGTCGAGCAGTACTTC.

The chain is built from TRBV4-3 and TRBJ2-1; TRBD2 aligns across 8 bases. CDR1 is LGHNA, CDR2 YSLEER, per germline. V was clipped by 0 bases and J by 3 bases; unmatched bases: 7. CDR3 size: 17 residues. DNA of the CDR3: TGCGCCAGCAGCCAAGATCTTTTAGCGGGGAGCTACAATGAGCAGTTCTTC. Its protein product is CASSQDLLAGSYNEQFF.

The V and J genes are TRBV28 and TRBJ1-1, with TRBD1 identical over 7 bases. The J segment lost 1 base and the V segment lost 6 bases, leaving 11 bases of the junction unmatched. The CDR3 length is 16 residues. Germline CDR1 reads MDHEN; CDR2 reads SYDVKM. CDR3 sequence reads: CASRTPAGTENTEAFF. The CDR3 DNA sequence: TGTGCCAGCAGAACACCCGCCGGGACAGAGAACACTGAAGCTTTCTTT.

The chain links TRBV27 to TRBJ1-2; 11 bases are a match to TRBD1. The J segment lost 7 bases and the V segment lost 6 bases, leaving 4 bases of the junction unmatched. Germline V CDR1 and CDR2: MNHEY, SMNVEV (reference sequence). The length of the CDR3 is 13 residues. The CDR3, as DNA: TGTGCCAGCAGCTTGGGACAGGGGGGTGGCTACACCTTC. Translation gives CASSLGQGGGYTF.